This T cell receptor beta chain was captured by sequencing in a study of T cells in Graves' hyperthyroidism and ophthalmopathy. Germline CDR1 SEHNR, CDR2 FQNEAQ (reference sequence). The CDR3 runs 16 residues. Turning to this clonotype: Antigen unknown. Germline is not matched at one junction end, which may reflect a read error.

Orbital computed tomography, thyroid ultrasound, serum thyroxine and TRAb, and clinical symptoms together informed the diagnoses. Study outcomes and limitations: Prediction of ophthalmopathy progression came a median roughly 7.1 months pre-onset. From stable hyperthyroidism, ophthalmopathy was set apart by a 13 V-J model. Also found in blood were most expanded thyroid clonotypes above 0.001.

Amplification of TCR beta CDR3 regions was performed using RNA transcripts as template. TCR CDR3 underwent first-round RT-PCR with the HTBI primer set. MiXCR was run by TCRdb on the multiplex PCR reads, yielding one entry per CDR3 protein. Among more than 550,000 distinct CDR3 sequences, about 45% were seen once, and the ten largest hold more than 7%. The source is an adult man with Graves' disease, either hyperthyroidism or ophthalmopathy (not recorded which). The sequenced sample consisted of peripheral blood or thyroid tissue (not recorded which). The chain has TRBV7-9 and TRBJ2-7; TRBD1 might be the D (6 bases). CDR3 DNA: TGCGCCAGCAGCCAAGATACGGCAGGGGTCTCCTACGAGCAGTACTTC. It encodes CASSQDTAGVSYEQYF.